What follows is one T cell receptor beta chain and its context. The target antigen is unknown. The data belong to a study of cytomegalovirus exposure and HLA in healthy donors. General observations from the study: Sequences of the TCR beta chain were said to predict the HLA-A and HLA-B alleles of most subjects accurately. A later analysis found common viral pathogens apparently linked to several of the most significant clusters. Per a prior analysis, the majority of TCR beta V segments were productive roughly 90% or roughly 30% of the time.

Trimming at V came to 3 bases and at J to 7 bases, leaving 8 bases not matched to a gene. The CDR3 spans 15 residues. CDR1 is LNHNV and CDR2 is YYDKDF in the germline V gene (reference sequence). The PCR ran on 60 Vbeta and 13 Jbeta primers. Study processing details: Roughly 10 million shared chains were among around 80 million unique TCR beta chains counted in a later analysis. Some clones are missing from TCRdb's copy, which holds only in-frame ones; the method was immunoSEQ multiplex PCR. The DNA was the basis for D and trimming; V, J and clone size are from that table. The sample has 150,000 or so clones; approximately 82% are singletons.

The V call is TRBV15, the J call TRBJ1-5; 8 bases align to TRBD1. The sequenced sample was PBMCs. The receptor comes from a woman in her 50s in good health and CMV-seropositive. This CDR3 reads CATSSRQGTGQPQHF. Written as DNA, the CDR3 is TGTGCCACCAGCAGCAGACAGGGGACTGGGCAGCCCCAGCATTTT.